Here is one T cell receptor beta chain with its context. This record belongs to a study of technical replicates of blood from a handful of donors. Trimming removed 2 bases from V and 2 bases from J, with 11 bases in between. The CDR3 covers 16 residues. Germline CDR1 and CDR2: SGHTS and YDEGEE. Some clones are missing from TCRdb's copy, which holds only in-frame ones; the method was immunoSEQ multiplex PCR. The top ten clones hold 4.7% of a sample with tens of thousands of clones, over 90% of them seen once. This TCR was recovered from a human donor in good health. Some clones in this sample may be carry-over from other donors' samples. Sequencing was carried out using PBMCs. The rearrangement joins TRBV5-8 to TRBJ2-6, with a tentative D call TRBD1 (6 bases). The CDR3 here is CASSLTGYTGANVLTF. Written as DNA, the CDR3 is TGTGCCAGCAGCTTAACAGGGTATACTGGGGCCAACGTCCTGACTTTC. Complete variable domain (other parts from reference TRBV5-8 and TRBJ2-6): EAGVTQSPTHLIKTRGQQATLRCSPISGHTSVYWYQQALGLGLQFLLWYDEGEERNRGNFPPRFSGRQFPNYSSELNVNALELEDSALYLCASSLTGYTGANVLTFGAGSRLTVL.